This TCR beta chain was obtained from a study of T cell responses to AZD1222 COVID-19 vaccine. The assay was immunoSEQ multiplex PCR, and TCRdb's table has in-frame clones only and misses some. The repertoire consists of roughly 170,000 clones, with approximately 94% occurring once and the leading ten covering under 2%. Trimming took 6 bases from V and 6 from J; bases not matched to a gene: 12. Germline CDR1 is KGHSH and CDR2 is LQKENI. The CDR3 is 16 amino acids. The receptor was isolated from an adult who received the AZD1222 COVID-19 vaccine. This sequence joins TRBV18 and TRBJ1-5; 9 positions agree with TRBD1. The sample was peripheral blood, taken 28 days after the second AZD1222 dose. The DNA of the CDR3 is TGTGCCAGCTCGCGTACCCCGGGACAGGGAGGTCAGCCCCAGCATTTT. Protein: CASSRTPGQGGQPQHF.